This TCR beta chain derives from a study of cytomegalovirus exposure and HLA in healthy donors. Study-level findings and limits: Later analysis revealed greater clonal expansion in HLA-associated TCR beta chains than in equally common others. Owing to their indistinguishability, certain V segments, notably TRBV6-2 and TRBV6-3, were excluded.

Every donor was a healthy person donating bone marrow. A word on this clone: Its specificity is not known.

Vbeta (60) and Jbeta (13) primers were used in the PCR. Sequencing was performed with immunoSEQ multiplex PCR; in TCRdb, only in-frame clones are kept and a portion is missing. Here the sample table reports roughly 46,000 clones. The CDR3 runs 13 residues. Looked up from germline, CDR1 is MNHEY and CDR2 is SVGAGI. This TCR derives from a woman aged 40-49 years in good health and CMV-seronegative. The chain is built from TRBV6-5 and TRBJ1-1, with D perhaps TRBD1 (6 bases). The sequencing sample was made of PBMCs. The CDR3 here is CAHRERENTEAFF. The CDR3 nucleotides read TGTGCGCACAGGGAGCGGGAGAACACTGAAGCTTTCTTT.